This T cell receptor (beta chain) came from a study of blood T cell repertoires in COVID-19. Background on the study: Sites in the United States, Italy and Spain provided acute and convalescent COVID-19 samples.

Study members were between about 18 and 89 years old and lived in some 22 US regions. Cohort 3 recovery required two negative PCRs, clearance, or symptom resolution. Assay: immunoSEQ multiplex PCR; the TCRdb copy retains only in-frame clones and omits some. The top ten clones hold about 3.5% of a sample with a few hundred thousand clones, about 86% of them seen once. This receptor was obtained from a man over 45 who had recovered from COVID-19. Input material: PBMCs or T cells enriched from blood (not recorded which).

Written as DNA, the CDR3 is TGCGCCAGCAGCCTAAGGAACACTGAAGCTTTCTTT. Translating gives CASSLRNTEAFF. The V call is TRBV10-2, the J call TRBJ1-1, with D uncertain. The CDR3 runs to 12 residues. Per the germline V gene, CDR1 is WSHSY and CDR2 is SAAADI. V was cut by 6 bases and J by 1 base, with 6 bases left in between.